This section outlines one T cell receptor beta chain sequence together with its context. Its antigen is unknown. The data originate from a study of cytomegalovirus exposure and HLA in healthy donors. Trimming removed 5 bases from V and 1 base from J, with 16 bases in between. This CDR3 has 16 residues. Looked up from germline, CDR1 is SGHVS and CDR2 is FQNEAQ. Study-level findings and limits: A classifier reportedly called cytomegalovirus status with high sensitivity and specificity. With later analysis, a missense DCLRE1C variant became linked to TCR beta V- and J-gene trimming. Several top significant clusters appeared, in a later analysis, to be linked to common viral pathogens. Available immune exposure information covered CMV serostatus only.

The PCR was carried out with 60 Vbeta primers and 13 Jbeta primers. Clones were sequenced by immunoSEQ multiplex PCR, and TCRdb holds only the in-frame ones, with some missing. The profile shows some 150,000 clones, roughly 74% of them singletons. This TCR derives from a man aged 18-30 years in good health and CMV-seronegative. The rearrangement uses TRBV7-8 and TRBJ2-3; weak D call: TRBD1 (6 bases). The specimen was PBMCs. CDR3 sequence reads: CASSPNRVNRTDTQYF. The CDR3 coding sequence is TGTGCCAGCAGCCCTAACAGGGTTAACCGCACAGATACGCAGTATTTT.